This T cell receptor (beta chain) was sequenced in a study of shared clonotypes between healthy human individuals. In the study overall: Two women and a few men aged 18 to 49 served as donors. General observations from the study: The study's rarefaction showed incomplete sorted-subset sequencing despite large depth.

With respect to this clone: The target antigen is unknown.

The length of the CDR3 is 18 residues. The ends lost 4 bases at V and 2 bases at J; junction bases unmatched: 11. The germline V gene encodes CDR1 LGHNA and CDR2 YNFKEQ. Several immunoSEQ plates held equal portions of the genomic DNA taken from each subset. Per the original data handling: From ImmunoSEQ came sequences covering only the junction and carrying no quality scores, so filtering differed. Using immunoSEQ multiplex PCR, the repertoire was profiled, and TCRdb retains in-frame clones only, with some absent. That table gives V, J and clone size, and the DNA gave D and trimming. The sample yields 2 million to 2.5 million clones, over 85% seen once.

Sequencing was carried out using naive CD4+ T cells from PBMCs. The subset: CD45RA+ positively selected. This TCR came from a man younger than 30 in good health. Some clones in this sample may be carry-over from other donors' samples. The chain links TRBV4-2 to TRBJ2-7; 13 positions agree with TRBD2. This chain's CDR3 is CASSPRELAGGPAYEQYF. CDR3 coding DNA: TGTGCCAGCAGCCCAAGAGAACTAGCGGGAGGGCCGGCCTACGAGCAGTACTTC.